Each of the 12 T cell receptor beta chains below was sequenced from the same sample in a study of T cell repertoires in cytomegalovirus infection. Via MiXCR, TCRdb re-called the reads, giving one row per CDR3 protein. This repertoire shows more than 150,000 distinct CDR3 sequences, 25% to 30% found once; its top ten account for 30% to 40%. Sequenced input: PBMCs. All receptors derive from a human donor in good health (CMV status not recorded). Some clones in this sample may be carry-over from other donors' samples.

This clonotype occurred a few times. The chain is built from TRBV11-2 and TRBJ2-1; a possible D gene is TRBD2 (5 bases). There are 14 residues in the CDR3. Trimming pared 1 base from V and 7 bases from J, leaving 11 bases between. CDR1 is SGHAT, CDR2 FQNNGV, per germline. CDR3 region: CASSLGLSGNEQFF. The CDR3 nucleotides are TGTGCCAGCAGCTTAGGTTTGTCGGGAAATGAGCAGTTCTTC.

J is TRBJ2-6 and V is TRBV15; TRBD1 or TRBD2 may be the D gene (6 bases each). Trimming pared 4 bases from V and 0 bases from J, leaving 19 bases between. In germline, CDR1 is LNHNV, CDR2 YYDKDF (reference sequence). The CDR3 consists of 19 residues. CDR3 nucleotides: TGTGCCACCAGCATAGATGGAAGAGGGGGGCACTCTGGGGCCAACGTCCTGACTTTC. The encoded protein is CATSIDGRGGHSGANVLTF.

This clonotype was detected many times. Here the CDR3 reads CASSEVGGGTDTQYF. For the CDR3, the DNA is TGTGCCAGCAGTGAAGTGGGGGGAGGAACAGATACGCAGTATTTT. The chain recombines TRBV6-1 with TRBJ2-3; weak D call: TRBD2 (6 bases). Germline lookup yields CDR1 MNHNS and CDR2 SASEGT. Trimming cost V 1 base and J 3 bases, with 11 bases left between them. This CDR3 region has 15 residues.

This clonotype appeared a few times. The rearrangement joins TRBV2 to TRBJ1-2; 7 bases line up with TRBD1. Per germline, CDR1 SNHLY and CDR2 FYNNEI. The CDR3 length is 14 residues. The V segment lost 7 bases and the J segment 7 bases; nucleotides outside the gene matches: 12. The CDR3 DNA reads as TGTGCCAGCACCGAGAGAGGGCAGGGGGTTGGCTACACCTTC. Translating it yields CASTERGQGVGYTF.

V gene TRBV10-2 combines with J gene TRBJ1-1; D gene unclear. V lost 3 bases, J lost 4 bases, and 6 bases lay in between. CDR1 and CDR2 from the germline V gene are WSHSY and SAAADI. The CDR3 extends over 12 amino acids. The CDR3 protein is CASSDGRTEAFF. CDR3 coding DNA: TGCGCCAGCAGTGATGGGCGCACTGAAGCTTTCTTT.

Many counts were recorded for this clonotype. V usage is TRBV12-3 or TRBV12-4 and J usage is TRBJ1-3; D is uncertain. This CDR3 is built from 13 residues. Between the trimmed V and J ends, which lost 10 bases and 0 bases, there was a span of 10 bases. In DNA form, the CDR3 reads TGTGCCACCCGGTCTTACTCTGGAAACACCATATATTTT. This gives the protein CATRSYSGNTIYF.

This chain connects TRBV6-2 or TRBV6-3 to TRBJ2-4; the match to TRBD1 covers 9 bases. The CDR3 spans 17 residues. The germline gives CDR1 MNHEY, CDR2 SVGEGT. V lost 5 bases, J lost 1 base, and 9 bases stayed unmatched. The CDR3 DNA reads TGTGCCAGCAGTCGGACAGGGGACTCGGGCGCCAAAAACATTCAGTACTTC. It is translated as CASSRTGDSGAKNIQYF.

The chain recombines TRBV4-1 with TRBJ2-3, with unresolved D. Germline CDR1 and CDR2: MGHRA and YSYEKL. Trimming left V 4 bases short and J 6 bases short, with 20 bases between. This CDR3 region has 16 residues. CDR3: CASSPSAGRGADTQYF. In DNA form, the CDR3 reads TGCGCCAGCAGCCCATCGGCTGGCCGAGGAGCGGATACGCAGTATTTT.

This clonotype was seen at least ten times. The chain joins TRBV7-2 to TRBJ2-7, with 7 bases fitting TRBD1. This CDR3 has 13 amino acids. V was pared by 5 bases and J by 7 bases, with 8 bases of the junction left unmatched. The germline V gene has CDR1 SGHTA and CDR2 FQGNSA. CDR3 protein: CASSRQGSGEQYF. CDR3 DNA sequence: TGTGCCAGCAGCCGACAGGGTTCGGGGGAGCAGTACTTC.

This clonotype was seen many times. The genes are TRBV7-8 and TRBJ1-1; 9 positions match TRBD1. Trimming removed 5 bases from V and 5 bases from J; junction bases left unmatched: 6. The germline V gene encodes CDR1 SGHVS and CDR2 FQNEAQ. The CDR3 sequence is 14 residues long. The CDR3 spells CASSARQGGTEAFF. DNA for the CDR3: TGTGCCAGCAGCGCTCGACAGGGGGGAACTGAAGCTTTCTTT.

The gene calls are TRBV12-3 or TRBV12-4 and TRBJ2-3; 8 nucleotides agree with TRBD2. The CDR3 contains 13 residues. V shed 5 bases and J 5 bases; nucleotides not matched to a gene: 3. DNA of the CDR3: TGTGCCAGCAGTAGCGGGGGTCAAGATACGCAGTATTTT. It codes for CASSSGGQDTQYF.

The V and J genes are TRBV2 and TRBJ2-7; no clear D. There are 14 residues in the CDR3. V shed 3 bases and J shed 1 base, with 10 bases lying between them. Germline V gene data show CDR1 as SNHLY and CDR2 as FYNNEI. The CDR3 sequence is CASSETVGSYEQYF. The CDR3 DNA is TGTGCCAGCAGTGAGACGGTGGGGTCCTACGAGCAGTACTTC. Full variable domain (remainder filled in from reference TRBV2 and TRBJ2-7): EPEVTQTPSHQVTQMGQEVILRCVPISNHLYFYWYRQILGQKVEFLVSFYNNEISEKSEIFDDQFSVERPDGSNFTLKIRSTKLEDSAMYFCASSETVGSYEQYFGPGTRLTVT.